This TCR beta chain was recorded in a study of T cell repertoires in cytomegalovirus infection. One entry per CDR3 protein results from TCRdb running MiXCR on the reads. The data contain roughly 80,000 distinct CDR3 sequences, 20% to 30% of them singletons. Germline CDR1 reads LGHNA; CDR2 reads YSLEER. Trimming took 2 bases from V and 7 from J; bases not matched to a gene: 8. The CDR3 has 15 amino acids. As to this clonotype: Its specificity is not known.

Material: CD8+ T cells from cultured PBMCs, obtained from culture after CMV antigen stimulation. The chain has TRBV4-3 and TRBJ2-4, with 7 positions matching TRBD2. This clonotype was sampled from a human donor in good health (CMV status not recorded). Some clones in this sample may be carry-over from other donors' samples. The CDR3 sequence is CASSQQGAGRNIQYF. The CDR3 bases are TGCGCCAGCAGCCAACAAGGCGCCGGGAGGAACATTCAGTACTTC.